This T cell receptor (beta chain) was identified during a study of OX40 agonist ivuxolimab in advanced cancers. Study-wide background: Each dose-escalation patient presented with hepatocellular carcinoma, melanoma, renal cell or head and neck cancer. Those enrolled were 82.7% male, with a mean age of about 60 years and ages from roughly 20 to 90.

Germline V gene sequence: CDR1 MNHEY, CDR2 SVGAGI. CDR3 length: 13 residues. V was pared by 3 bases and J by 8 bases, with 13 bases between. General study findings and limits: Low normalized T-cell clonal expansion also characterized some of the nonresponders. Relative to CD4+ cells, CD8+ T cells on average had more expanded clones.

Of note for this clone: Antigen unknown.

TCRdb's copy holds only in-frame clones and misses some; the assay was immunoSEQ multiplex PCR. The data show roughly 75,000 clones, 83% seen once. Sequencing used CD4+ or CD8+ T cells sorted from blood, obtained in a trial of the OX40 agonist ivuxolimab. This chain joins TRBV6-5 and TRBJ1-2; no firm D call. This TCR derives from an adult with an advanced solid tumor such as melanoma, head and neck, liver or kidney cancer. The CDR3 DNA follows: TGTGCCAGCAGTTATGGCCCCGTGGGGGGCTACACCTTC. This sequence encodes CASSYGPVGGYTF.